This T cell receptor beta chain derives from a study of shared clonotypes between healthy human individuals. The study's findings and limits: Generation of non-shared clonotypes was less probable than generation of clonotypes shared by all four donors.

TCRdb's copy holds only in-frame clones and misses some; the assay was immunoSEQ multiplex PCR. The sample carries under 750,000 clones, 72% recorded once. The CDR3 runs 11 residues. Germline V gene data show CDR1 as MDHEN and CDR2 as SYDVKM. This clone was counted only a few times. The antigen is undetermined. A much larger clone is a single base away; this may be a read error. The TCR was taken from a woman aged 25 to 39 in good health. Sequencing was performed on memory CD4+ T cells sorted from blood. Subset noted: CD45RA-negative fraction. The rearrangement joins TRBV28 to TRBJ2-5; no clear D gene. The J call is doubtful: the DNA matches TRBJ2-7 better. DNA of the CDR3: TGTGCCAGCAGTTTAGTCTACGAGCAGTACTTC. Its protein product is CASSLVYEQYF.